These 20 T cell receptor beta chains originate from one sample sequenced in a study of blood T cell repertoires in COVID-19. Assay: immunoSEQ multiplex PCR; the TCRdb copy retains only in-frame clones and omits some. The sample shows around 94,000 clones, 65% to 90% of them seen only once. The source material was peripheral blood. These receptors originate from a man at least 80 years old with acute or convalescent COVID-19.

This clone occurred a few times. The chain couples TRBV5-1 to TRBJ1-6; D is unresolved. The CDR3 has 15 amino acids. Trimming cost V 0 bases and J 3 bases, with 7 bases left between them. Germline CDR1 SGHRS, CDR2 YFSETQ. The CDR3 reads CASSLDSFYNSPLHF. The CDR3 DNA is TGCGCCAGCAGCTTGGACAGTTTCTATAATTCACCCCTCCACTTT.

This chain joins TRBV19 and TRBJ2-1; perhaps TRBD2 as D (5 bases). V dropped 5 bases and J dropped 0 bases, with 11 bases sitting between them. Germline V gene lookup returns CDR1 LNHDA and CDR2 SQIVND (reference sequence). CDR3 length: 15 residues. The CDR3 region has the DNA TGTGCCAGTAGTCCCAGCGGTAGCTCCTACAATGAGCAGTTCTTC. Amino acids: CASSPSGSSYNEQFF.

The V and J genes are TRBV27 and TRBJ1-1; 7 bases line up with TRBD1. The V segment lost 5 bases and the J segment 4 bases; nucleotides outside the gene matches: 13. The CDR3 extends over 16 amino acids. Germline V gene data show CDR1 as MNHEY and CDR2 as SMNVEV (reference sequence). CDR3 in amino acids: CASSPSGGVWSTEAFF. The CDR3 DNA sequence: TGTGCCAGCAGTCCATCAGGGGGTGTGTGGAGCACTGAAGCTTTCTTT.

The chain carries TRBV6-1 and TRBJ1-3; 7 nucleotides line up with TRBD1. V lost 3 bases, J lost 3 bases, and 5 bases stayed unmatched. Germline V gives CDR1 MNHNS, CDR2 SASEGT. The CDR3 covers 15 residues. CDR3 loop: CASSEETGFGNTIYF. DNA for the CDR3: TGTGCCAGCAGTGAGGAGACAGGGTTTGGAAACACCATATATTTT.

V usage is TRBV4-1 and J usage is TRBJ2-1, with 12 bases identical to TRBD2. The CDR3 sequence is 17 residues long. Germline V lookup: CDR1 MGHRA, CDR2 YSYEKL. V was pared by 1 base and J by 1 base, with 2 bases of the junction left unmatched. This CDR3 reads CASSQGLAGASYNEQFF. The CDR3 nucleotides read TGCGCCAGCAGCCAAGGACTAGCGGGAGCGTCCTACAATGAGCAGTTCTTC.

J is TRBJ1-2 and V is TRBV7-9; D remains unclear. CDR1 and CDR2 (germline): SEHNR, FQNEAQ (reference sequence). V shed 4 bases and J shed 8 bases, with 11 bases lying between them. The length of the CDR3 is 12 residues. As DNA, the CDR3 is TGTGCCAGCAGCTCGCAGCTGGAGGGCTACACCTTC. It specifies CASSSQLEGYTF.

The chain couples TRBV6-8 to TRBJ1-3; 8 bases align to TRBD1. Germline V lookup: CDR1 MNHGY, CDR2 SAAAGT. This CDR3 has 18 residues. J lost 3 bases, V lost 5 bases, and 15 bases had no gene match. CDR3 sequence reads: CASSPGTGRLVVGNTIYF. The CDR3 DNA reads TGTGCCAGCAGTCCCGGGACAGGTCGCCTGGTGGTTGGAAACACCATATATTTT.

The chain employs TRBV4-3 and TRBJ2-4, with a tentative D call TRBD1 (5 bases). CDR1 is LGHNA and CDR2 is YSLEER in the germline V gene. Trimming stripped 0 bases from V and 7 bases from J, with 10 bases between. The CDR3 sequence is 14 residues long. CDR3 sequence reads: CASSQDTGPNIQYF. The CDR3 nucleotides read TGCGCCAGCAGCCAAGACACAGGTCCGAACATTCAGTACTTC.

The chain carries TRBV24-1 and TRBJ2-3, with TRBD1 as a possible D gene (6 bases). The V gene lost 4 bases and the J gene lost 1 base, with 17 bases spanning the gap. This CDR3 region has 17 residues. Looked up from germline, CDR1 is KGHDR and CDR2 is SFDVKD. CDR3 residues: CATSDTEDSYRTDTQYF. CDR3 DNA: TGTGCCACCAGTGACACCGAGGACAGTTATCGCACAGATACGCAGTATTTT.

The gene calls are TRBV9 and TRBJ1-2; 9 bases fit TRBD1. The V gene end was trimmed by 0 bases and the J gene end by 2 bases; junction bases not matched to a gene: 2. The germline V gene has CDR1 SGDLS and CDR2 YYNGEE. CDR3 size: 15 residues. For the CDR3, the DNA is TGTGCCAGCAGCGTAGCCGGGACAGGGAACTATGGCTACACCTTC. Amino acids: CASSVAGTGNYGYTF.

The chain uses TRBV5-4 and TRBJ2-2; TRBD2 matches at 7 bases. CDR3 size: 13 residues. Germline CDR1 SGHNT, CDR2 YYREEE (reference sequence). This chain's CDR3 is CVGGGANTGELFF. CDR3 DNA sequence: TGTGTCGGCGGGGGTGCGAACACCGGGGAGCTGTTTTTT.

The genes are TRBV6-2 or TRBV6-3 and TRBJ2-4, with D unclear. The germline CDR1 and CDR2 sequences are MNHEY and SVGEGT. The V end lost 5 bases, the J end lost 1 base, and 6 bases lay between the germline ends. This CDR3 contains 13 residues. CDR3 residues: CASSSRAKNIQYF. CDR3 in DNA: TGTGCCAGCAGTAGCCGGGCCAAAAACATTCAGTACTTC.

The chain joins TRBV28 to TRBJ2-5, with D perhaps matching TRBD1 (5 bases). CDR1 and CDR2 from the germline V gene are MDHEN and SYDVKM. CDR3 length: 15 amino acids. V lost 8 bases and J 3 bases, leaving 19 bases between the germline ends. CDR3 nucleotides: TGTGCCAGCCTACCCCTGGGCAGGGTAGAAGAGACCCAGTACTTC. Protein: CASLPLGRVEETQYF.

This chain uses TRBV6-2 or TRBV6-3 with TRBJ2-2, with D maybe TRBD2 (5 bases). Trimming pared 2 bases from V and 4 bases from J, leaving 14 bases between. CDR1 is MNHEY and CDR2 is SVGEGT in the germline V gene. CDR3 size: 16 residues. The CDR3 DNA follows: TGTGCCAGCAGTTACGGGCTACAACGGGGCACCGGGGAGCTGTTTTTT. Translation gives CASSYGLQRGTGELFF.

The rearrangement links TRBV5-4 to TRBJ1-1; possible D gene TRBD1, 6 bases. CDR3 length: 15 residues. V lost 0 bases to trimming and J lost 1 base, with 10 bases between them. CDR1 SGHNT and CDR2 YYREEE come from the germline V gene (reference sequence). CDR3 loop: CASSLDPDRNTEAFF. CDR3 nucleotides: TGTGCCAGCAGCTTGGATCCGGACAGGAACACTGAAGCTTTCTTT.

The chain couples TRBV6-5 to TRBJ1-3; maybe TRBD1 (5 bases). This CDR3 has 14 residues. CDR1 and CDR2 from the germline V gene are MNHEY and SVGAGI. V lost 6 bases to trimming and J lost 7 bases, with 16 bases between them. The CDR3 spells CASSPGGVGNTIYF. In DNA, the CDR3 is TGTGCCAGCAGCCCCGGGGGAGTCGGGAACACCATATATTTT.

This chain links TRBV10-3 with TRBJ2-1; 7 positions match TRBD1. The CDR3 extends over 13 amino acids. Losses at the gene ends were 5 bases for V and 9 bases for J; bases not matched to a gene: 7. Germline V lookup: CDR1 ENHRY, CDR2 SYGVKD. Here the CDR3 DNA reads TGTGCCATCAGTTTATTAGGGGGCAGTGAGCAGTTCTTC. Protein: CAISLLGGSEQFF.

The chain is built from TRBV5-4 and TRBJ2-1; 11 bases agree with TRBD2. This CDR3 contains 16 residues. With 0 bases clipped from V and 4 bases from J, the junction kept 3 bases outside the gene matches. The germline CDR1 and CDR2 sequences are SGHNT and YYREEE (reference sequence). The DNA of the CDR3 is TGTGCCAGCAGCTTGGGGACTAGCGGGCCTTACAATGAGCAGTTCTTC. Translated: CASSLGTSGPYNEQFF.

V usage is TRBV21-1 and J usage is TRBJ2-1; the D segment call TRBD1 is taken from the table without a DNA check. TRBV21-1 is assigned pseudogene status. This CDR3 is 11 amino acids long. The CDR3 loop reads CASSTRNEQFF. CDR3 coding DNA: TGTGCCAGCAGCACCAGGAATGAGCAGTTCTTC.

This CDR3 is CASSGRGADTQYF. CDR3 nucleotide sequence: TGTGCCAGCAGCGGTAGGGGCGCAGATACGCAGTATTTT. The chain has TRBV7-2 and TRBJ2-3; perhaps TRBD1 as D (5 bases). Germline values: CDR1 SGHTA, CDR2 FQGNSA. The V gene lost 5 bases and the J gene lost 4 bases, with 10 bases spanning the gap. The CDR3 has 13 residues.